What follows is one T cell receptor (beta chain) and its context. The antigen is undetermined. V shed 8 bases and J 9 bases; nucleotides not matched to a gene: 13. The length of the CDR3 is 14 residues. Germline CDR1 MNHEY, CDR2 SVGAGI. Some clones are missing from TCRdb's copy, which holds only in-frame ones; the method was immunoSEQ multiplex PCR. In the table there are around 76,000 clones, around 83% of which are singletons. This specimen belongs to a study of OX40 agonist ivuxolimab in advanced cancers. Study overall: Checkpoint inhibitors had been given previously to 40% of patients.

Regarding the study as a whole: Relative to CD4+, CD8+ T cells held more expanded clones on average. Both blood CD4+ and CD8+ T cells showed clonal growth by week 6 at 0.1 to 3.0 mg/kg. Part of the nonresponder group also had normalized T-cell clonal expansion that was low.

The clonotype was recovered from an adult with an advanced solid tumor such as melanoma, head and neck, liver or kidney cancer. The source was CD4+ or CD8+ T cells sorted from blood, collected in a trial of the OX40 agonist ivuxolimab. The rearrangement joins TRBV6-5 to TRBJ1-1, with 9 bases fitting TRBD1. CDR3 bases: TGTGCCAGCGGGACAGGGTTCGATTTGGTGCAAGCTTTCTTT. Its protein is CASGTGFDLVQAFF.